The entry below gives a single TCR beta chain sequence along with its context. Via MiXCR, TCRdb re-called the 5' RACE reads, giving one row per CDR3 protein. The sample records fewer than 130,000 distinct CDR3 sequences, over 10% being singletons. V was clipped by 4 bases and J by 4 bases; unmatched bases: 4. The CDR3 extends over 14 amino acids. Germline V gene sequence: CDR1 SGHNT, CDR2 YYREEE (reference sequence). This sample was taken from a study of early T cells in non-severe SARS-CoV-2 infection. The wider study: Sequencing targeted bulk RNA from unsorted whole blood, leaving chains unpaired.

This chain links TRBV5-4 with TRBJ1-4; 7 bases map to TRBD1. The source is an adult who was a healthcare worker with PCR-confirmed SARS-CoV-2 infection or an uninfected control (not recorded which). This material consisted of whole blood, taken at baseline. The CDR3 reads CASSRDSLNEKLFF. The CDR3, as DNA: TGTGCCAGCAGCCGGGACAGCCTTAATGAAAAACTGTTTTTT.